The 19 T cell receptor beta chains presented below share a single source sample, sequenced in a study of cytomegalovirus exposure and HLA in healthy donors. PCR amplification relied on 60 Vbeta primers (plus 13 Jbeta primers). Assay: immunoSEQ multiplex PCR; the TCRdb copy retains only in-frame clones and omits some. The profile shows under 250,000 clones, about 80% of them singletons. The sample taken for sequencing was PBMCs. Every receptor here comes from a man aged 40-49 years in good health and CMV-seropositive.

The V gene is TRBV7-2, the J gene TRBJ2-3; 11 positions agree with TRBD2. Germline assignment: CDR1 SGHTA and CDR2 FQGNSA. The CDR3 loop spans 15 amino acids. V trimming: 5 bases; J trimming: 6 bases; junction bases outside the gene matches: 7. The CDR3 spells CASSILAGGSDTQYF. DNA for the CDR3: TGTGCCAGCAGCATCCTAGCGGGAGGTTCTGATACGCAGTATTTT.

J is TRBJ2-1 and V is TRBV27; D is undetermined. Per germline, CDR1 MNHEY and CDR2 SMNVEV (reference sequence). The germline V and J ends were trimmed by 2 bases and 5 bases, with 7 bases remaining between them. The CDR3 is made up of 13 amino acids. In nucleotides, the CDR3 is TGTGCCAGCAGTTTACGTATAGACAATGAGCAGTTCTTC. Amino acid sequence: CASSLRIDNEQFF.

V is TRBV5-6 and J is TRBJ2-7, with TRBD2 as a possible D gene (6 bases). CDR3 length: 13 amino acids. CDR1 is SGHDT, CDR2 YYEEEE, per germline. V dropped 1 base and J dropped 4 bases, with 9 bases sitting between them. CDR3 sequence: CASSLYRGYEQYV. In nucleotides, the CDR3 is TGTGCCAGCAGCTTGTATCGGGGGTACGAGCAGTACGTC.

The V gene is TRBV7-9, the J gene TRBJ2-7; a possible D gene is TRBD1 (7 bases). Trimming took off 4 bases at V and 9 bases at J, with 22 bases between the two ends. This CDR3 is built from 15 residues. Looked up from germline, CDR1 is SEHNR and CDR2 is FQNEAQ (reference sequence). DNA for the CDR3: TGTGCCAGCAGCTCCCGAGGGGGCAGGGAGGTCGCGCAGTACTTC. Protein product: CASSSRGGREVAQYF.

The gene calls are TRBV5-1 and TRBJ2-2; the match to TRBD2 covers 8 bases. The CDR3 totals 15 residues. V lost 3 bases and J lost 0; bases outside the gene matches: 1. Germline-derived CDR1 and CDR2 are SGHRS and YFSETQ. The CDR3 nucleotides read TGCGCCAGCAGCTGGCGGGAGGCGAACACCGGGGAGCTGTTTTTT. Its translation: CASSWREANTGELFF.

The chain links TRBV7-2 to TRBJ1-1; D unresolved. CDR3 length equals 14 residues. Trimming left V 1 base short and J 4 bases short, with 10 bases between. CDR1 and CDR2 (germline): SGHTA, FQGNSA. In DNA form, the CDR3 reads TGTGCCAGCAGCTTAGTCCCAGGCAGCACTGAAGCTTTCTTT. Residues: CASSLVPGSTEAFF.

The V gene is TRBV19, the J gene TRBJ1-2; D possibly corresponds to TRBD1 (5 bases). V lost 5 bases and J 4 bases, leaving 11 bases between the germline ends. Per the germline V gene, CDR1 is LNHDA and CDR2 is SQIVND (reference sequence). The CDR3 sequence is 13 residues long. CDR3 amino acids: CASSYGGGYGYTF. Written as DNA, the CDR3 is TGTGCCAGTAGTTACGGGGGAGGCTATGGCTACACCTTC.

The rearrangement uses TRBV25-1 and TRBJ1-2; 8 positions agree with TRBD1. CDR1 is MGHDK, CDR2 SYGVNS, per germline. V gave up 4 bases and J gave up 7 bases; unmatched junction bases: 11. CDR3 length: 15 amino acids. CDR3 in DNA: TGTGCCAGCAGTGGCCCCACCGACAGGGGAGGTGGCTACACCTTC. The encoded protein is CASSGPTDRGGGYTF.

The V call is TRBV28, the J call TRBJ1-2, with a possible D match to TRBD1 (6 bases). Germline CDR1 MDHEN, CDR2 SYDVKM. Trimming removed 7 bases from V and 4 bases from J, with 13 bases in between. There are 13 residues in the CDR3. The CDR3 DNA is TGTGCCAGCACATCGACAGGACTCTATGGCTACACCTTC. This sequence encodes CASTSTGLYGYTF.

V gene TRBV19 combines with J gene TRBJ2-1; D remains unclear. Trimming removed 3 bases from V and 6 bases from J, with 9 bases in between. The CDR3 loop spans 13 amino acids. Germline V gene data show CDR1 as LNHDA and CDR2 as SQIVND (reference sequence). In nucleotides, the CDR3 is TGTGCCAGTAGTATCGGTTTTGTCAATGAGCAGTTCTTC. Translation gives CASSIGFVNEQFF.

The chain carries TRBV6-4 and TRBJ2-3; perhaps TRBD2 as D (5 bases). This CDR3 is built from 12 residues. The V end lost 2 bases, the J end lost 5 bases, and 5 bases lay between the germline ends. Germline loops: CDR1 MRHNA, CDR2 SNTAGT. CDR3 nucleotides: TGTGCCAGCAGTGACGAGGGAGATACGCAGTATTTT. As protein: CASSDEGDTQYF.

The table lists this clone with a few counts. The genes are TRBV19 and TRBJ2-7; 7 positions match TRBD2. The CDR3 length is 15 residues. The trim removed 3 bases at V and 3 bases at J, leaving 8 bases unmatched. Germline V CDR1 and CDR2: LNHDA, SQIVND (reference sequence). The CDR3 DNA follows: TGTGCCAGTAGTATGGGCGGGGGAGAGGGCTACGAGCAGTACGTC. Protein product: CASSMGGGEGYEQYV.

This chain connects TRBV5-4 to TRBJ2-1; D not resolved. Between the trimmed V and J ends, which lost 0 bases and 9 bases, there was a span of 4 bases. The germline CDR1 and CDR2 sequences are SGHNT and YYREEE (reference sequence). The CDR3 length is 11 residues. For the CDR3, the DNA is TGTGCCAGCAGCTTGGTCGGTGAGCAGTTCTTC. Protein sequence: CASSLVGEQFF.

The rearrangement uses TRBV5-1 and TRBJ2-7, with a weak D call TRBD1 (5 bases). V lost 0 bases to trimming and J lost 2 bases, with 9 bases between them. The germline V gene encodes CDR1 SGHRS and CDR2 YFSETQ. The CDR3 runs 14 residues. The CDR3: CASSLEGAPYEQYF. The CDR3 nucleotides are TGCGCCAGCAGCTTGGAAGGGGCCCCCTACGAGCAGTACTTC.

The chain recombines TRBV2 with TRBJ1-2; no firm D call. The CDR3 is 13 amino acids. V dropped 5 bases and J dropped 0 bases, with 7 bases sitting between them. The germline V gene has CDR1 SNHLY and CDR2 FYNNEI. The CDR3 loop is CASSRDSNYGYTF. Written as DNA, the CDR3 is TGTGCCAGCAGTAGAGATTCTAACTATGGCTACACCTTC.

The genes are TRBV5-1 and TRBJ2-6; D is uncertain. V lost 2 bases to trimming and J lost 0 bases, with 6 bases between them. The length of the CDR3 is 15 residues. Germline lookup yields CDR1 SGHRS and CDR2 YFSETQ. CDR3 region: CASSFRFSGANVLTF. The DNA of the CDR3 is TGCGCCAGCAGCTTCAGGTTCTCTGGGGCCAACGTCCTGACTTTC.

The chain is built from TRBV5-1 and TRBJ2-1; a weak D match, TRBD1 (5 bases). The V gene's germline CDR1 is SGHRS and CDR2 YFSETQ. The CDR3 sequence is 15 residues long. V was trimmed by 2 bases and J by 6 bases, leaving 15 bases between them. For the CDR3, the DNA is TGCGCCAGCAGCTTAGACCCCGACAGACCCAATGAGCAGTTCTTC. The encoded protein is CASSLDPDRPNEQFF.

The rearrangement joins TRBV9 to TRBJ1-1; D is possibly TRBD1 (5 bases). Germline CDR1 reads SGDLS; CDR2 reads YYNGEE. The V gene lost 2 bases and the J gene lost 5 bases, with 10 bases spanning the gap. The CDR3 contains 13 residues. DNA for the CDR3: TGTGCCAGCAGCGTTACAGGACGTACTGAAGCTTTCTTT. Residues: CASSVTGRTEAFF.

The chain is built from TRBV19 and TRBJ1-2, with 9 bases lining up with TRBD1. The V segment lost 3 bases and the J segment 0 bases; nucleotides outside the gene matches: 14. The germline V gene encodes CDR1 LNHDA and CDR2 SQIVND (reference sequence). The CDR3 loop spans 19 amino acids. The chain's CDR3 is CASSILPGQGTLSNYGYTF. The DNA of the CDR3 is TGTGCCAGTAGTATTCTGCCGGGACAGGGCACCCTGTCTAACTATGGCTACACCTTC.